This TCR beta chain originates from a study of blood T cell repertoires in COVID-19. Unmatched junction bases numbered 10, after V lost 5 bases and J lost 2 bases. This CDR3 is built from 17 residues. The V gene's germline CDR1 is MNHEY and CDR2 SMNVEV (reference sequence). TCRdb keeps only in-frame clones here, not all; method: immunoSEQ multiplex PCR. The data contain approximately 200,000 clones, approximately 86% of them singletons. This clone was found a few times. The chain uses TRBV27 and TRBJ1-2; 11 bases agree with TRBD1. This receptor was identified in a woman younger than 45 who had been exposed to COVID-19. The material sequenced was PBMCs or T cells enriched from blood (not recorded which). The CDR3 nucleotides are TGTGCCAGCAGTGTCACGGCCGGGACAGGGGGAAACTATGGCTACACCTTC. It yields the protein CASSVTAGTGGNYGYTF.